Listed below are T cell receptor beta chains from one sample, sequenced in a study of regulatory T cells in long-lasting Graves disease. MiXCR, applied by TCRdb to the multiplex PCR reads, yields one record per CDR3 protein. The sample consists of some 370,000 distinct CDR3 sequences, roughly 20% of them appearing once. Source: peripheral blood mononuclear cells (PBMCs), taken when the disease was refractory, from a patient treated with antithyroid drugs. These receptors all come from a female donor with Graves disease. Each CDR3 is given with its conserved first and last residue. The order of the fields is V gene, J gene, clone size, D gene, CDR3 DNA, CDR3 protein. A D gene is named only where the DNA matches it firmly. Where a row states a size, it is once, few, many or the class of an expanded clone; other rows omit it.

TRBV7-2	TRBJ1-2	NA	NA	TGTGCCAGCAGCTTAGTAGTTGACTACACCTTC	CASSLVVDYTF
TRBV3-1	TRBJ2-7	NA	NA	TGTGCCAGCAGTCGGGCCTCCTACGAGCAGTACTTC	CASSRASYEQYF
TRBV11-2	TRBJ1-4	few	TRBD1	TGTGCCAGCACCCGGGGACAGGGGCTGACTAATGAAAAACTGTTTTTT	CASTRGQGLTNEKLFF
TRBV5-1	TRBJ2-7	NA	NA	TGCGCCAGCAGCTTGGATGGGGGAATTAACCAGTACTTC	CASSLDGGINQYF
TRBV5-1	TRBJ2-4	NA	TRBD1	TGCGCCAGCAGCTTGGAGGGGGCAAGTAACATTCAGTACTTC	CASSLEGASNIQYF
TRBV30	TRBJ2-7	once	TRBD2	TGTGCCTGGGGCATAGGGGAGGGGCAGTACTTC	CAWGIGEGQYF
TRBV29-1	TRBJ2-7	few	TRBD2	TGCAGCGTTGGTCTAGCGGGATTTGAGCAGTACTTC	CSVGLAGFEQYF
TRBV4-2	TRBJ2-7	NA	NA	TGTGCCAGCAGCCAAGAAGACAGCTACGAGCAGTACTTC	CASSQEDSYEQYF
TRBV2	TRBJ2-1	NA	TRBD2	TGTGCCAGCAGAGGACAGGGCACTAGCGGGATCTCCTACAATGAGCAGTTCTTC	CASRGQGTSGISYNEQFF
TRBV29-1	TRBJ1-2	many	TRBD1	TGCAGCGTTGAGTATTGGGGGGGGACAGAGCCTGGCTACACCTTC	CSVEYWGGTEPGYTF
TRBV6-2/TRBV6-3	TRBJ2-1	few	NA	TGTGCCAGCAGTTCCCCCGGGGGCCTCCTGGGCAATGAGCAGTTCTTC	CASSSPGGLLGNEQFF
TRBV10-2	TRBJ2-7	few	TRBD1	TGCGCCAGCACCTTAGGACAGGGCTACGAGCAGTACTTC	CASTLGQGYEQYF
TRBV27	TRBJ2-2	few	NA	TGTGCCAGCAGTTTTGGCCAGGTGAACACCGGGGAGCTGTTTTTT	CASSFGQVNTGELFF
TRBV27	TRBJ2-5	many	TRBD1	TGTGCCAGCAGTTGGACAGGTTGGCAAGAGACCCAGTACTTC	CASSWTGWQETQYF
TRBV2	TRBJ2-2	many	TRBD2	TGTGCCAGCAGTGGACTAGCGGGAGGGGCCGGGGAGCTGTTTTTT	CASSGLAGGAGELFF
TRBV7-2	TRBJ1-4	many	NA	TGTGCCAGCAGCCCCCAGGAAATCAATGAAAAACTGTTTTTT	CASSPQEINEKLFF